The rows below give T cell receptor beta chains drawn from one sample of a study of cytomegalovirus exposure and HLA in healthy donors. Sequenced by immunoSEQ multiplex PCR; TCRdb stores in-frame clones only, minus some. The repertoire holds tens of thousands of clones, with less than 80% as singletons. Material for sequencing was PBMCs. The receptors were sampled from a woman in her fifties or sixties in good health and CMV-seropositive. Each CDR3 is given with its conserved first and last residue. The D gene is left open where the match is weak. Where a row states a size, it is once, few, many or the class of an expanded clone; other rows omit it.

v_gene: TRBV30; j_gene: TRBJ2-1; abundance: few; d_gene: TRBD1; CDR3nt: TGTGCCTGGAGTGCTGACCGGGACAGTACGTTCTTC; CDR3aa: CAWSADRDSTFF
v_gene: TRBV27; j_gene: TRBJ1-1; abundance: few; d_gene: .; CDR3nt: TGTGCCAGCAGTTTATCGTTTGACGGGCGGGCCGGAGCTTTCTTT; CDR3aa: CASSLSFDGRAGAFF
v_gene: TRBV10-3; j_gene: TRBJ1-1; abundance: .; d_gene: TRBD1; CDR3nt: TGTGCCATCAGTGGAAACGACAGGGGCACTGAAGCTTTCTTT; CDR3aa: CAISGNDRGTEAFF
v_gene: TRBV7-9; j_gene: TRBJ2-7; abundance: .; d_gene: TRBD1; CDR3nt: TGTGCCAGCAGCTTGGGACAGGGGGTGTGGTACGAGCAGTACTTC; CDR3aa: CASSLGQGVWYEQYF
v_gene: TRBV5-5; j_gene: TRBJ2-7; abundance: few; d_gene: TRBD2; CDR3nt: TGTGCCAGCAGCCCGGACGGTAGACTAGCGGGGAAGAGTTACGAGCAGTACTTC; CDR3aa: CASSPDGRLAGKSYEQYF
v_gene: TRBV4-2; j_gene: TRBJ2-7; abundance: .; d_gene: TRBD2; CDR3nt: TGTGCCAGCAGCCTCTTGGGAGCGGGGGGAACCTACGAGCAGTACTTC; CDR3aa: CASSLLGAGGTYEQYF
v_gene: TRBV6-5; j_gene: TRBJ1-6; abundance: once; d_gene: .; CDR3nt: TGTGCCAGCAGTTACAGGATAGGAGGGATCAATTCACCCCTCCACTTT; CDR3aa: CASSYRIGGINSPLHF
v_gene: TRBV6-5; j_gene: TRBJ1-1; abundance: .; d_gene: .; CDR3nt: TGTGCCAGCAGTTATCGGGGAAACATGGACACTGAAGCTTTCTTT; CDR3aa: CASSYRGNMDTEAFF
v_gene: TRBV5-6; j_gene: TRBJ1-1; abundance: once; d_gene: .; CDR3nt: TGTGCCAGCAGCTTGGGGAGGATGGACACTGAAGCTTTCTTT; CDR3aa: CASSLGRMDTEAFF
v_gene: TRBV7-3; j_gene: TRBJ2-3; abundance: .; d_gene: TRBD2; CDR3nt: TGTGCCAGCAGCCAAAGCGGGGGGGCTACAGATACGCAGTATTTT; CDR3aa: CASSQSGGATDTQYF
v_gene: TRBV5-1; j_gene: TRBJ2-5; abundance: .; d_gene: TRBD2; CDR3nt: TGCGCCAGCAGCTTGGTTAGCGGGGGGGACGTCCAAGAGACCCAGTACTTC; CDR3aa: CASSLVSGGDVQETQYF
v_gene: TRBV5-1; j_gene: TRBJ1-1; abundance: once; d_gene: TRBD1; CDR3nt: TGCGCCAGCAGCTTGGAGGGGGCTACCACTGAAGCTTTCTTT; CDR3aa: CASSLEGATTEAFF
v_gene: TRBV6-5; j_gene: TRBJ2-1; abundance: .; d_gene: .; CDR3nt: TGTGCCAGCTTCCAGTTTTACAATGAGCAGTTCTTC; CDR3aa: CASFQFYNEQFF
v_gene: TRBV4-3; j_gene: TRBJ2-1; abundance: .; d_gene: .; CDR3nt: TGCGCCAGCAGCCATCAGACTGGCTATGACGATGAGCAGTTCTTC; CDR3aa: CASSHQTGYDDEQFF
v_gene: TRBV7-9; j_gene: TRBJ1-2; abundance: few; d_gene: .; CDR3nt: TGTGCCAGCAGCTTAGGTCTCTCTAAAAAGTATGGCTACACCTTC; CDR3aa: CASSLGLSKKYGYTF
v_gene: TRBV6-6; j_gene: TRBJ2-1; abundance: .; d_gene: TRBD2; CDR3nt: TGTGCCAGCAGCCACGGGAGCGGGGACTACAATGAGCAGTTCTTC; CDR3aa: CASSHGSGDYNEQFF
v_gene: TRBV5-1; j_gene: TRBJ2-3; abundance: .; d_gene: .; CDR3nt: TGCGCCAGCAGCTTGGATAATACGCAGTATTTT; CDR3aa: CASSLDNTQYF
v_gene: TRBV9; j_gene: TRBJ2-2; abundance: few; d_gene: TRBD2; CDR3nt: TGTGCCAGCAGCGTGAGCGGGGGGAACACCGGGGAGCTGTTTTTT; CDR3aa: CASSVSGGNTGELFF
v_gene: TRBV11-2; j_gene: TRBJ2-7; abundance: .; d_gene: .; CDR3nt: TGTGCCAGCAGCAGCTATACAGACTCCTACGAGCAGTACTTC; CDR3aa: CASSSYTDSYEQYF
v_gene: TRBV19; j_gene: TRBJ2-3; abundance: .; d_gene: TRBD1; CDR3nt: TGTGCCACCGGAGGGACAGGGTTAGATACGCAGTATTTT; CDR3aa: CATGGTGLDTQYF
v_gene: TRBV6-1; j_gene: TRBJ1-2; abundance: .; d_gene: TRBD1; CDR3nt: TGTGCCAGCAGCTTACAGGGGGTCGGTAACTATGGCTACACCTTC; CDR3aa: CASSLQGVGNYGYTF
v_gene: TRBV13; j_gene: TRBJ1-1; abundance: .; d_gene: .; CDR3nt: TGTGCCAGCAGCTTAGGCAGGTCCCGCACTGAAGCTTTCTTT; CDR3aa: CASSLGRSRTEAFF
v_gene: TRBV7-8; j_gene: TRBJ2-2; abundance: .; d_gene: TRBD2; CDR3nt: TGTGCCAGCAGCCCGCTAGCGGGGCTACCAAACGCGAACACCGGGGAGCTGTTTTTT; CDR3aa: CASSPLAGLPNANTGELFF
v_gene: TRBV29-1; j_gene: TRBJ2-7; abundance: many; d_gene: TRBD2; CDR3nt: TGCAGCGTCGAGGAACCCCTAGCGGGGGTTACCTCCTACGAGCAGTACTTC; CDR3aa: CSVEEPLAGVTSYEQYF
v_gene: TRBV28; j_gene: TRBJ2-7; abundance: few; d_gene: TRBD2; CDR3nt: TGTGCCAGCAGTTTATATAGCGGGGGGCGCTACGAGCAGTACTTC; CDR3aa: CASSLYSGGRYEQYF
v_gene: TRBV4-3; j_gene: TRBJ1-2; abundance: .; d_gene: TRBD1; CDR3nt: TGCGCCAGCAGCCGAGAAGACAGGGATAACTATGGCTACACCTTC; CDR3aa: CASSREDRDNYGYTF
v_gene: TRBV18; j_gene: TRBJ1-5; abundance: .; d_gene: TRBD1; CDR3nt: TGTGCCAGCTCACCCGAAGGGACAGGGGGAGATCAGCCCCAGCATTTT; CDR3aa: CASSPEGTGGDQPQHF